Below, 18 T cell receptor beta chains from the same sample are listed, as sequenced in a study of radiotherapy plus CTLA-4 blockade in lung cancer (dated by TCRdb to about 2018). The library relied on the immunoSEQ multiplex PCR assay. As stored in TCRdb, this immuneACCESS dataset retains in-frame rearrangements with V and J assigned. A fraction of the clones does not appear; measured against another copy, unresolved V genes explain less than half of the discrepancy, and the remainder lacks a known reason. The sample has about 62,000 clones on record, approximately 76% of them singletons. The ten largest clones capture about 3.1% of the sample. The sequences come from peripheral blood, collected from a patient treated with radiotherapy plus ipilimumab. The receptors stem from a human donor with non-small cell lung cancer who had a complete response to radiotherapy plus ipilimumab.

This clone was seen a few times. The genes are TRBV10-1 and TRBJ2-2; 11 positions match TRBD2. V lost 0 bases and J lost 6; bases outside the gene matches: 9. The CDR3 loop spans 18 amino acids. The germline gives CDR1 WNHNN, CDR2 SYGVQD (reference sequence). Here the CDR3 reads CASSESLAGGGRPGELFF. CDR3 in DNA: TGCGCCAGCAGTGAGTCCCTAGCGGGAGGTGGTCGTCCCGGGGAGCTGTTTTTT.

CDR3 protein: CASSPTSSGRPSSYNEQFF. The CDR3 DNA follows: TGTGCCAGCAGCCCAACCTCTAGCGGGAGGCCTAGCTCCTACAATGAGCAGTTCTTC. The genes are TRBV11-2 and TRBJ2-1, with 11 bases fitting TRBD2. The germline V gene has CDR1 SGHAT and CDR2 FQNNGV. V lost 5 bases and J lost 0; bases outside the gene matches: 12. This CDR3 has 19 amino acids.

V is TRBV5-6 and J is TRBJ1-1; TRBD1 might be the D (6 bases). CDR1 and CDR2 (germline): SGHDT, YYEEEE. V was clipped by 0 bases and J by 5 bases, with 17 bases between them. The CDR3 runs to 16 residues. CDR3 protein: CASSLETGRIRTEAFF. The CDR3 nucleotides are TGTGCCAGCAGCTTGGAAACAGGGCGGATCCGGACTGAAGCTTTCTTT.

V and J are TRBV27 and TRBJ1-1; no reliable D call. Trimming removed 8 bases from V and 3 bases from J, with 16 bases in between. Germline assignment: CDR1 MNHEY and CDR2 SMNVEV (reference sequence). This CDR3 region has 14 residues. The CDR3 DNA is TGTGCCAGCGGGAGGGAGGGAGTATACACTGAAGCTTTCTTT. It yields the protein CASGREGVYTEAFF.

The J gene is TRBJ1-1, the V gene TRBV7-2; no clear D. V was clipped by 4 bases and J by 5 bases, with 11 bases between them. The length of the CDR3 is 13 residues. Germline CDR1 reads SGHTA; CDR2 reads FQGNSA. The CDR3 DNA reads as TGTGCCAGCAGCTCCAAGATCCGGACTGAAGCTTTCTTT. Translation gives CASSSKIRTEAFF. The complete variable domain, with remaining parts taken from reference TRBV7-2 and TRBJ1-1, reads GAGVSQSPSNKVTEKGKDVELRCDPISGHTALYWYRQSLGQGLEFLIYFQGNSAPDKSGLPSDRFSAERTGGSVSTLTIQRTQQEDSAVYLCASSSKIRTEAFFGQGTRLTVV.

In nucleotides, the CDR3 is TGTGCCAGTAGTCTAGGTAGTCCCGGGGAGCTGTTTTTT. Amino acid sequence: CASSLGSPGELFF. The J gene is TRBJ2-2, the V gene TRBV19; D ambiguous. Trimming stripped 5 bases from V and 6 bases from J, with 10 bases between. Germline CDR1 and CDR2: LNHDA and SQIVND (reference sequence). The CDR3 contains 13 residues.

This clone was counted only a few times. The chain joins TRBV10-1 to TRBJ1-1; D is unclear. CDR3 length: 13 amino acids. Trimming took 2 bases from V and 4 from J, leaving 8 bases between them. Germline V gene lookup returns CDR1 WNHNN and CDR2 SYGVQD (reference sequence). CDR3 bases: TGCGCCAGCAGTGAGAGCCCTCGCACTGAAGCTTTCTTT. This gives the protein CASSESPRTEAFF.

This chain joins TRBV4-3 and TRBJ1-2; D is possibly TRBD1 (6 bases). V gave up 3 bases and J gave up 7 bases, with 15 bases separating them. The CDR3 runs to 14 residues. Germline V gene data show CDR1 as LGHNA and CDR2 as YSLEER. CDR3: CASSHLGGGGGYTF. The CDR3 DNA is TGCGCCAGCAGCCATCTCGGGGGCGGGGGTGGCTACACCTTC.

This chain connects TRBV5-1 to TRBJ2-1; perhaps TRBD1 as D (6 bases). Trimming stripped 5 bases from V and 4 bases from J, with 13 bases between. The CDR3 covers 14 residues. From germline, CDR1 is SGHRS and CDR2 YFSETQ. The CDR3 spells CASRNLQGYNEQFF. The CDR3 DNA follows: TGCGCCAGCAGAAATTTACAGGGTTACAATGAGCAGTTCTTC.

The chain carries TRBV7-2 and TRBJ2-5, with D tentatively TRBD1 (7 bases). Germline V gene sequence: CDR1 SGHTA, CDR2 FQGNSA. V was clipped by 5 bases and J by 7 bases, with 11 bases between them. There are 12 residues in the CDR3. The CDR3 nucleotides are TGTGCCAGCAGCCAGGGGGGTAGGACCCAGTACTTC. This encodes CASSQGGRTQYF.

This chain links TRBV11-3 with TRBJ1-6; D not certain. CDR1 is SGHNT and CDR2 is YENEEA in the germline V gene. The V end lost 4 bases, the J end lost 10 bases, and 11 bases lay between the germline ends. This CDR3 is 13 amino acids long. The CDR3 coding sequence is TGTGCCAGCAGCTACCGTGAGGAATCACCCCTCCACTTT. Protein product: CASSYREESPLHF. The full variable domain, in which reference TRBV11-3 and TRBJ1-6 provide the parts outside the CDR3, is EAGVVQSPRYKIIEKKQPVAFWCNPISGHNTLYWYLQNLGQGPELLIRYENEEAVDDSQLPKDRFSAERLKGVDSTLKIQPAELGDSAVYLCASSYREESPLHFGNGTRLTVT.

The rearrangement joins TRBV5-5 to TRBJ1-1; 7 nucleotides align to TRBD1. Germline V lookup: CDR1 SGHKS, CDR2 YYEKEE (reference sequence). The trim removed 2 bases at V and 3 bases at J, leaving 1 base unmatched. This CDR3 comprises 13 residues. CDR3 loop: CASSLQGYTEAFF. The CDR3 region has the DNA TGTGCCAGCAGCTTACAGGGGTACACTGAAGCTTTCTTT.

This clone was found once. The chain combines TRBV27 with TRBJ2-7; the match to TRBD2 covers 9 bases. The J segment lost 4 bases and the V segment lost 5 bases, leaving 6 bases of the junction unmatched. In germline, CDR1 is MNHEY, CDR2 SMNVEV (reference sequence). The CDR3 is 14 amino acids. The CDR3 DNA is TGTGCCAGCAGTCCCTGGCGGGAGGGGTACGAGCAGTACTTC. Protein: CASSPWREGYEQYF.

By share, this clone counts as medium-sized (0.01 to 0.1%). V is TRBV5-1 and J is TRBJ2-7, with TRBD2 as a possible D gene (5 bases). Germline V gene lookup returns CDR1 SGHRS and CDR2 YFSETQ. The CDR3 runs 16 residues. The ends were cut back, 2 bases at V and 7 bases at J, with 22 bases in the middle. In DNA, the CDR3 is TGCGCCAGCAGCTTAAACCGTGGACTGAACACCGGTGAGCAGTACTTC. It is translated as CASSLNRGLNTGEQYF.

This clone came up a few times. V is TRBV10-3 and J is TRBJ1-1; D may be TRBD1 (5 bases). The CDR3 has 14 amino acids. The V gene lost 11 bases and the J gene lost 6 bases, with 22 bases spanning the gap. Germline V gene data show CDR1 as ENHRY and CDR2 as SYGVKD. CDR3: CAAGAGLRNPEAFF. CDR3 bases: TGTGCCGCAGGAGCAGGGCTAAGAAACCCTGAAGCTTTCTTT.

The V call is TRBV30, the J call TRBJ1-2; D may be TRBD1 (6 bases). The V gene's germline CDR1 is GTSNPN and CDR2 SVGIG (reference sequence). The V and J ends lost 2 bases and 7 bases respectively, with 17 bases between them. The CDR3 runs to 14 residues. This CDR3 is CAWSIGQGMFGYTF. CDR3 nucleotide sequence: TGTGCCTGGAGTATCGGGCAGGGGATGTTTGGCTACACCTTC.

This sequence joins TRBV9 and TRBJ1-1; no reliable D call. CDR3 size: 13 residues. The V gene lost 0 bases and the J gene lost 5 bases, with 8 bases spanning the gap. Germline CDR1 and CDR2: SGDLS and YYNGEE. CDR3 sequence: CASSVGPGTEAFF. CDR3 nucleotide sequence: TGTGCCAGCAGCGTAGGTCCCGGTACTGAAGCTTTCTTT.

The chain is built from TRBV19 and TRBJ2-1, with 12 bases identical to TRBD2. Germline values: CDR1 LNHDA, CDR2 SQIVND (reference sequence). With V trimmed by 5 bases and J by 4 bases, 3 bases remained unmatched. The CDR3 loop spans 15 amino acids. Here the CDR3 reads CASSPGTSGYNEQFF. CDR3 DNA sequence: TGTGCCAGTAGTCCCGGGACTAGCGGGTACAATGAGCAGTTCTTC.